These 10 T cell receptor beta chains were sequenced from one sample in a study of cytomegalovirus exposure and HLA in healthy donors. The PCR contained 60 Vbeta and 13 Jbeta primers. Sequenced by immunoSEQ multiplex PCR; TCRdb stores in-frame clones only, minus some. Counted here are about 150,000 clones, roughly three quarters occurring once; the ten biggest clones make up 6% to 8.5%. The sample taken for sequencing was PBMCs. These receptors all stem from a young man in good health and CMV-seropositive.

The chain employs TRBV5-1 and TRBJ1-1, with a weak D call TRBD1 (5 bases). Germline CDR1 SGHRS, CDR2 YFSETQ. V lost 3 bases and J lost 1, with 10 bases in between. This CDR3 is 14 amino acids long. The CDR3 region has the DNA TGCGCCAGCAGCTCCAGGGTGCAGAACACTGAAGCTTTCTTT. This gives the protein CASSSRVQNTEAFF.

CDR3 nucleotide sequence: TGTGCCACCAGCAGAGATCAGGGGGATGGCTACACCTTC. This sequence encodes CATSRDQGDGYTF. The chain has TRBV15 and TRBJ1-2; 7 nucleotides agree with TRBD1. CDR3 length equals 13 residues. CDR1 is LNHNV and CDR2 is YYDKDF in the germline V gene (reference sequence). After removal of 0 bases from V and 6 bases from J, the junction contained 1 base not matched to a gene.

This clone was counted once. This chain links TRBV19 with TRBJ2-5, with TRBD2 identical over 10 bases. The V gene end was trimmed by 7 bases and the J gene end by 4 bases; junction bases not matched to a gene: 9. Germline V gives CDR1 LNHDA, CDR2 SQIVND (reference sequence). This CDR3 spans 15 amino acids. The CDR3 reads CASTLGSGGAETQYF. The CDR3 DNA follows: TGTGCCAGTACCCTGGGAAGCGGGGGGGCAGAGACCCAGTACTTC.

CDR3 nucleotide sequence: TGTGCCAGCAGTTTGGCCGGGACATTGGATGAAAAACTGTTTTTT. This sequence encodes CASSLAGTLDEKLFF. The gene calls are TRBV28 and TRBJ1-4, with D possibly TRBD1 on 6 matching bases. Germline CDR1 is MDHEN and CDR2 is SYDVKM. V was clipped by 3 bases and J by 6 bases, with 14 bases between them. The CDR3 runs 15 residues.

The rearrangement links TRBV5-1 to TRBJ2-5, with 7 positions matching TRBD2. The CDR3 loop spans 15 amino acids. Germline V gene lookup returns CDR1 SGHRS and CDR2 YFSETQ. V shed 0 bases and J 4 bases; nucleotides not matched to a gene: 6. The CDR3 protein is CASSLESGGGETQYF. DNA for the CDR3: TGCGCCAGCAGCTTGGAGTCGGGAGGCGGAGAGACCCAGTACTTC.

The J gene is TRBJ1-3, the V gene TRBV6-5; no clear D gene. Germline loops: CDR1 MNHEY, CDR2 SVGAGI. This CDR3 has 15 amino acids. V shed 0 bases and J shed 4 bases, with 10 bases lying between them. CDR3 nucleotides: TGTGCCAGCAGTTACTCGTCGACACGAGGAAACACCATATATTTT. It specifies CASSYSSTRGNTIYF.

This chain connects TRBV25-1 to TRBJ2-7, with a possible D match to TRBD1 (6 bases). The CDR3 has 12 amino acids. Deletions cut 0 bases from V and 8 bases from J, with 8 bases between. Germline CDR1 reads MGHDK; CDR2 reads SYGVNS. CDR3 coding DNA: TGTGCCAGCAGTGAATACCAGGGGCAGCAGTACTTC. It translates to CASSEYQGQQYF.

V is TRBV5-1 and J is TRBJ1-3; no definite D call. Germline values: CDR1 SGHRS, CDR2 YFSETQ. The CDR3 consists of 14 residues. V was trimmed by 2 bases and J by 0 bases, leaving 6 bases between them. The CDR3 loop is CASSFGVSGNTIYF. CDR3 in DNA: TGCGCCAGCAGCTTCGGAGTCTCTGGAAACACCATATATTTT.

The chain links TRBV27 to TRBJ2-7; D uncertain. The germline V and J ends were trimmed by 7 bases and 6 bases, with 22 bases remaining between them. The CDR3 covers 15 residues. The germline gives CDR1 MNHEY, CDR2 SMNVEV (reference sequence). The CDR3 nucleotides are TGTGCCAGCACCTCCCTGACGGTGGGCCTTGCCGAGCAGTACTTC. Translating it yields CASTSLTVGLAEQYF.

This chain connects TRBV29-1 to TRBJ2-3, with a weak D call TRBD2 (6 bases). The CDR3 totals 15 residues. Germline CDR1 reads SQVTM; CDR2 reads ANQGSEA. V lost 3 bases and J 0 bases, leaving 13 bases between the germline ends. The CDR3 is CSVDARGASTDTQYF. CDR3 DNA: TGCAGCGTTGACGCGCGGGGAGCTAGCACAGATACGCAGTATTTT.